The clone carrying this TCR beta chain is large (0.1 to 1%) by share. Its antigen remains unknown. V dropped 4 bases and J dropped 4 bases, with 11 bases sitting between them. Germline V lookup: CDR1 SNHLY, CDR2 FYNNEI. CDR3 size: 14 residues. This specimen comes from a study of lung T cells in sarcoidosis with Löfgren's syndrome. Across the study: Löfgren's syndrome patients were the main repertoire analysis focus. Overall study findings and caveats: Multiple Löfgren's syndrome patients reportedly shared TRAV12-1 and TRBV2 CDR3 motifs.

Each CDR3 protein gets one entry after TCRdb re-called the reads with MiXCR. In the table there are some 10,000 distinct CDR3 sequences, about 20% of which are singletons. The chain combines TRBV2 with TRBJ1-5; no definite D call. Sequencing input: CD4+ T cells from bronchoalveolar lavage. This TCR derives from a human donor with sarcoidosis (Löfgren's syndrome or another form), or a control subject (not recorded which). The CDR3 region has the DNA TGTGCCAGCAGTGGGATGGCCGGGAATCAGCCCCAGCATTTT. Translating gives CASSGMAGNQPQHF. Full variable domain (rest looked up from reference TRBV2 and TRBJ1-5): EPEVTQTPSHQVTQMGQEVILRCVPISNHLYFYWYRQILGQKVEFLVSFYNNEISEKSEIFDDQFSVERPDGSNFTLKIRSTKLEDSAMYFCASSGMAGNQPQHFGDGTRLSIL.